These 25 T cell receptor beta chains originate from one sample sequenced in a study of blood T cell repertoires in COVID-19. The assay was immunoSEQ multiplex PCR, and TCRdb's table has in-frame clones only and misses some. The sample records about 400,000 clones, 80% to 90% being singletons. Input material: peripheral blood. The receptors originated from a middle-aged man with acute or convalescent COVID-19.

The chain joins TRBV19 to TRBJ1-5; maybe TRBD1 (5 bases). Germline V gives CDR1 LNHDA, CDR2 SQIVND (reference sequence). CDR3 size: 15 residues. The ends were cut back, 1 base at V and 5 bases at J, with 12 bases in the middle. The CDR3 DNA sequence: TGTGCCAGTAGTATAGGGGCAGGGCGTTATCAGCCCCAGCATTTT. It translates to CASSIGAGRYQPQHF.

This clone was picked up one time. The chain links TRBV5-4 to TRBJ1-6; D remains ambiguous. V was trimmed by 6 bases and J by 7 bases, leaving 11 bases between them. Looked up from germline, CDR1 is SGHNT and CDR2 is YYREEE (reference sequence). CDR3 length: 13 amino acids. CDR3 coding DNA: TGTGCCAGCACCAACACCCCCAATTCACCCCTCCACTTT. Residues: CASTNTPNSPLHF.

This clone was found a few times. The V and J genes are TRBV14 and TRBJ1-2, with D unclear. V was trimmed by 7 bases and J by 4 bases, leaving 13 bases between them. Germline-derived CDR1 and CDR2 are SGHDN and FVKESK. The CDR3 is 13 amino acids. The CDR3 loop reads CASTLGRSYGYTF. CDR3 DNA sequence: TGTGCCAGCACCCTAGGGAGGTCCTATGGCTACACCTTC.

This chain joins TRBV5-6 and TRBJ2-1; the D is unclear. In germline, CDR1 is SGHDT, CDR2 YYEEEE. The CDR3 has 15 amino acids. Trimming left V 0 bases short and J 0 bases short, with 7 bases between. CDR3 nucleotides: TGTGCCAGCAGCTTGGATCTGGCCTCCTACAATGAGCAGTTCTTC. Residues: CASSLDLASYNEQFF.

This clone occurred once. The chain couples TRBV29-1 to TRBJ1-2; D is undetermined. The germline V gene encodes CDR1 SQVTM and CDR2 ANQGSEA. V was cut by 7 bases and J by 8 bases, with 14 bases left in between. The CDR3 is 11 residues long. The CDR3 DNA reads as TGCAGCGCGTCAGAGGTTATGGGCTACACCTTC. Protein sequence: CSASEVMGYTF.

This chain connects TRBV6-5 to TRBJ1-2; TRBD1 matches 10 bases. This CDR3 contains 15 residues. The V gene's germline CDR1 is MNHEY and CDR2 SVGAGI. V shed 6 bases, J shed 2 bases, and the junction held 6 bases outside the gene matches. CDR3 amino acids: CASSPGTGANYGYTF. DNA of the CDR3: TGTGCCAGCAGCCCCGGGACAGGGGCGAACTATGGCTACACCTTC.

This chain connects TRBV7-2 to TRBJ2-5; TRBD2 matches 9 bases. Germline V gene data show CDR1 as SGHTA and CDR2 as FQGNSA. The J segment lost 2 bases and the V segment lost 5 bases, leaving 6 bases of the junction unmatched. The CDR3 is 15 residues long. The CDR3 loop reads CASSLIAGAQETQYF. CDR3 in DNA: TGTGCCAGCAGCCTGATAGCGGGGGCGCAAGAGACCCAGTACTTC.

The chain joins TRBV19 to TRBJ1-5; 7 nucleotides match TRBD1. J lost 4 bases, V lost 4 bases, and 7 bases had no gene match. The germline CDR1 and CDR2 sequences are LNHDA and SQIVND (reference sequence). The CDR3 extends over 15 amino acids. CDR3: CASSKGQVWNQPQHF. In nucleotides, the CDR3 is TGTGCCAGTAGTAAAGGACAGGTATGGAATCAGCCCCAGCATTTT.

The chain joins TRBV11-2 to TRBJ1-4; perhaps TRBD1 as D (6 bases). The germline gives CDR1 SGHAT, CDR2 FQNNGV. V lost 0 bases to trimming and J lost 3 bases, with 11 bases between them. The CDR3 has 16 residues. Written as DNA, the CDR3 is TGTGCCAGCAGCTTAGACAGGGGCCCATCTAATGAAAAACTGTTTTTT. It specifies CASSLDRGPSNEKLFF.

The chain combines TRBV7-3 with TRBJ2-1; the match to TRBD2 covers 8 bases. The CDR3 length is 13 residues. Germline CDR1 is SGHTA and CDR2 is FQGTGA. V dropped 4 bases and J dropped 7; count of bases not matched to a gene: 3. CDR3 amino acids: CASSSSGGNEQFF. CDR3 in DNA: TGTGCCAGCAGCTCATCGGGGGGGAATGAGCAGTTCTTC.

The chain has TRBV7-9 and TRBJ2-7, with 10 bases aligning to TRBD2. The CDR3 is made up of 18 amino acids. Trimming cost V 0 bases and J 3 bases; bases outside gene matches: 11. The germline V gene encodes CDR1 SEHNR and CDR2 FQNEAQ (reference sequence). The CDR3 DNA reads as TGTGCCAGCAGCTTAGCGTCGGGGGGACTAGCGCTGCACTACGAGCAGTACTTC. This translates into CASSLASGGLALHYEQYF.

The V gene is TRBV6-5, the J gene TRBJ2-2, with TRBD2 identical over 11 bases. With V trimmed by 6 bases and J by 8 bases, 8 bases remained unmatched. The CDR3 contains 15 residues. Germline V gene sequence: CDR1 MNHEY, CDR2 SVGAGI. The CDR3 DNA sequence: TGTGCCAGCAGCCGAATAGCGGGGGGGCTGGGGGAGCTGTTTTTT. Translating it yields CASSRIAGGLGELFF.

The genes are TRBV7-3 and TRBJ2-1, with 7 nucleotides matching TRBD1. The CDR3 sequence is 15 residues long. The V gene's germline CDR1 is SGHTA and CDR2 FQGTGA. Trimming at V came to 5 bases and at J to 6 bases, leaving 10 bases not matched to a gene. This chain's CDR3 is CASSPDRVSFNEQFF. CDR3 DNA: TGTGCCAGCAGCCCAGACAGGGTTTCATTCAATGAGCAGTTCTTC.

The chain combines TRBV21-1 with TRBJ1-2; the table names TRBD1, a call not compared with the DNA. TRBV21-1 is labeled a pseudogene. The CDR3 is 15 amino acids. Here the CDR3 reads CASSPTGTGDYGYTF. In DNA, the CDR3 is TGTGCCAGCAGCCCTACCGGGACAGGGGACTATGGCTACACCTTC.

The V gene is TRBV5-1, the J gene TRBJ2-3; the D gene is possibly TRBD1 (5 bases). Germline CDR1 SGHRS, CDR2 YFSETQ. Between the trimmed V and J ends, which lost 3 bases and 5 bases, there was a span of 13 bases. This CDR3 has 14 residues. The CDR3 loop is CASSWGTGKDTQYF. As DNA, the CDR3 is TGCGCCAGCAGCTGGGGCACAGGAAAAGATACGCAGTATTTT. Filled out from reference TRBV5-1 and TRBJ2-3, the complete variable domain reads KAGVTQTPRYLIKTRGQQVTLSCSPISGHRSVSWYQQTPGQGLQFLFEYFSETQRNKGNFPGRFSGRQFSNSRSEMNVSTLELGDSALYLCASSWGTGKDTQYFGPGTRLTVL.

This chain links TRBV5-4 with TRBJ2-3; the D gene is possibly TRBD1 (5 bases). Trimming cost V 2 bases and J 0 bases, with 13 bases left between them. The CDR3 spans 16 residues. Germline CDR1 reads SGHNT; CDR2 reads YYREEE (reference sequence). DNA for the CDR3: TGTGCCAGCAGCTTAGACAGACCGACTAGCACAGATACGCAGTATTTT. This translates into CASSLDRPTSTDTQYF.

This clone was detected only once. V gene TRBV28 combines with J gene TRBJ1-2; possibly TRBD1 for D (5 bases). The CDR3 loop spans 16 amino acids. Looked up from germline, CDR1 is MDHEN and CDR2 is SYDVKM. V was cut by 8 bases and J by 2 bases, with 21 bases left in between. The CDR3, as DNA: TGTGCCAGCCGGAATAGGGCAGGGCTATTGAACTATGGCTACACCTTC. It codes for CASRNRAGLLNYGYTF.

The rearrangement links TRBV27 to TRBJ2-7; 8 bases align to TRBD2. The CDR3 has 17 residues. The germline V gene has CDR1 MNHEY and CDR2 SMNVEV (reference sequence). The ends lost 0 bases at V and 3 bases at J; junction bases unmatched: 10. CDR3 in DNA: TGTGCCAGCAGTTTATCCTCAGCGGGAGAGAGTCGCTACGAGCAGTACTTC. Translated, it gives CASSLSSAGESRYEQYF.

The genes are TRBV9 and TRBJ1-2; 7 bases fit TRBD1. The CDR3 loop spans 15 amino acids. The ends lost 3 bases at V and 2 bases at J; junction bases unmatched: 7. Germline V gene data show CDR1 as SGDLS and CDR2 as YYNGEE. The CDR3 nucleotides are TGTGCCAGCAGCGGGCCGGGGACAGTAAACTATGGCTACACCTTC. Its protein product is CASSGPGTVNYGYTF.

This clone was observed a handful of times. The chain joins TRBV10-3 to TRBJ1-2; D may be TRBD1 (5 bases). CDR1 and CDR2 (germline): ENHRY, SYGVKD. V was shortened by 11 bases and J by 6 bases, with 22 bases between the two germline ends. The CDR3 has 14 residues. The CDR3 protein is CASRVTVGQHGYTF. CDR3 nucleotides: TGTGCCTCACGGGTAACCGTGGGGCAACATGGCTACACCTTC.

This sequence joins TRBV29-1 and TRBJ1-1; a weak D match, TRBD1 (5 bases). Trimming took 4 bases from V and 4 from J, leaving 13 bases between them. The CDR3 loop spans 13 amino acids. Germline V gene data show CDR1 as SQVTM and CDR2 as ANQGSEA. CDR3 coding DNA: TGCAGCGTTGGATTAAACCAGGGCACTGAAGCTTTCTTT. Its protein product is CSVGLNQGTEAFF.

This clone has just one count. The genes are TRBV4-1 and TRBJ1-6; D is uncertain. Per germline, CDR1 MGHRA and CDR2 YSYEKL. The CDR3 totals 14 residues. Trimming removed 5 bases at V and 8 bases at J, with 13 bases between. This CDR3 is CASSADREYSPLHF. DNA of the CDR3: TGCGCCAGCAGCGCGGACCGGGAATATTCACCCCTCCACTTT.

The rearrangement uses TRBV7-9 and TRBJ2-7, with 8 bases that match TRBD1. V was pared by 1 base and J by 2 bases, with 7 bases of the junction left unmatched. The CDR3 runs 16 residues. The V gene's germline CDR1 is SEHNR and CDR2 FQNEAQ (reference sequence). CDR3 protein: CASSLGMAGGTYEQYF. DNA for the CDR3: TGTGCCAGCAGCTTAGGGATGGCAGGGGGCACCTACGAGCAGTACTTC.

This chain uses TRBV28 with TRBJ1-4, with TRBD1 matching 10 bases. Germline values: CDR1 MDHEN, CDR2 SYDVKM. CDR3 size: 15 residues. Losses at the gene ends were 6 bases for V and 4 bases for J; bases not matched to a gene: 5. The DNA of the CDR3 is TGTGCCAGCAGCCTGACAGGGGGCTATAATGAAAAACTGTTTTTT. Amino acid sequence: CASSLTGGYNEKLFF.

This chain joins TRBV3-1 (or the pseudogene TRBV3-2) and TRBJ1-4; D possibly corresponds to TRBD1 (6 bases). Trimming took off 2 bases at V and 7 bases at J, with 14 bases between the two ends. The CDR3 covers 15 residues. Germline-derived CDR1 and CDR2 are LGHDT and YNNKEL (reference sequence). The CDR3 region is CASSQSRGRVEKLFF. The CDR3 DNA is TGTGCCAGCAGCCAATCAAGGGGGAGGGTTGAAAAACTGTTTTTT.